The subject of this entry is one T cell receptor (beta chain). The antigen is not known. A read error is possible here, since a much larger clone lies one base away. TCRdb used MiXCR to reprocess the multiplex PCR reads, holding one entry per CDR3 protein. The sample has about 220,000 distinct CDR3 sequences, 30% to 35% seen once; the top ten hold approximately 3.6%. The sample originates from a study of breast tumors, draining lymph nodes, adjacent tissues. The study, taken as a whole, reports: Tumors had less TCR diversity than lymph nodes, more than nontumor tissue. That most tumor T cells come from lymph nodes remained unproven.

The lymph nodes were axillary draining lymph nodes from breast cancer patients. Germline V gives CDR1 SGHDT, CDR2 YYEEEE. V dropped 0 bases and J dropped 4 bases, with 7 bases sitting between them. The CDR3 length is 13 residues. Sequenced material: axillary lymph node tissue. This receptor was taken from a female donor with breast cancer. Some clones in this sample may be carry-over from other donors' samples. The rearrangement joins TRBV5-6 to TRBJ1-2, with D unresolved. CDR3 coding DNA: TGTGCCAGCAGCTTGGGAGTGACCTATGGCTACACCTTC. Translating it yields CASSLGVTYGYTF.